This record covers a single TCR beta chain. The sample originates from a study of blood T cell repertoires in COVID-19. Study details: Samples came from the United States, Italy and Spain, spanning acute and convalescent COVID-19. In each case, the material was cDNA or gDNA derived from T cells, B-cell-depleted T cells, or PBMCs.

Assay used: immunoSEQ multiplex PCR; TCRdb lists only in-frame clones, some missing. This table holds under 350,000 clones, about 88% found once. The germline CDR1 and CDR2 sequences are SEHNR and FQNEAQ (reference sequence). After removal of 4 bases from V and 6 bases from J, the junction contained 13 bases not matched to a gene. The CDR3 runs to 17 residues. Specimen: peripheral blood. This rearrangement joins TRBV7-9 to TRBJ2-7; 12 bases are a match to TRBD1. The clonotype was recovered from a man in his late teens or twenties with active or convalescent COVID-19. Here the CDR3 reads CASSSKGHGTGGGEQYF. As DNA, the CDR3 is TGTGCCAGCAGCTCTAAGGGTCACGGGACAGGGGGCGGCGAGCAGTACTTC.